The subject of this entry is one TCR beta chain. Antigen specificity is unknown. The source of the sample is a study of OX40 agonist ivuxolimab in advanced cancers. The study's findings and limits: Determination of antigen specificity was not performed for the expanded peripheral T cells.

This table comes from immunoSEQ multiplex PCR, and its TCRdb copy is limited to in-frame clones, with some not included. This sample has 45,000 to 65,000 clones, with 79% found just once. There are 14 residues in the CDR3. Germline V gene data show CDR1 as SGHDT and CDR2 as YYEEEE. Trimming took off 7 bases at V and 4 bases at J, with 15 bases between the two ends. The TCR originated in an adult with an advanced solid tumor such as melanoma, head and neck, liver or kidney cancer. The sequencing used CD4+ or CD8+ T cells sorted from blood, collected in a trial of the OX40 agonist ivuxolimab. The gene calls are TRBV5-6 and TRBJ1-3; possibly TRBD1 for D (5 bases). CDR3 coding DNA: TGTGCCAGCGCTCTCGGGGGTTACGGAAACACCATATATTTT. Amino acid sequence: CASALGGYGNTIYF.